This paragraph covers one TCR beta chain sequence. The germline CDR1 and CDR2 sequences are MDHEN and SYDVKM. The CDR3 has 15 amino acids. Trimming removed 2 bases at V and 6 bases at J, with 17 bases between. The data stem from a study of tumor-infiltrating lymphocytes in primary liver carcinoma. Blood RNA was derived from unsorted whole blood, and germline DNA was extracted too. The investigators made TCR beta cDNA from approximately 0.5 ug total RNA, using a constant-region primer. Modified slightly, ARM-PCR produced TCR beta libraries over three nested multiplex PCR rounds. Rounds one and two of PCR, each of 10 cycles, were primed with TRBV1-TRBV30 forward primers and a C-beta reverse primer. TCRdb fed the multiplex PCR reads into MiXCR, producing one record per CDR3 protein. This table holds about 330,000 distinct CDR3 sequences, 65% found once.

The receptor comes from a man aged 40-49 years with primary liver carcinoma and hepatitis B virus infection. This chain links TRBV28 with TRBJ2-7; D tentatively fits TRBD1 or TRBD2 (5 bases each). What was sequenced was peripheral blood. CDR3 nucleotide sequence: TGTGCCAGCAGTTTAGGGACCAGCGCCCTCGCCGAGCAGTACTTC. Its translation: CASSLGTSALAEQYF.